Described below is a single T cell receptor (beta chain) sequence and its context. The antigen remains unidentified. This record comes from a study of shared clonotypes between healthy human individuals. Study results and limitations: Lower generation probabilities were found for non-shared clonotypes than for those shared by all four donors. Shared across a handful of donors were 5% to 6% of the naive CD4 clonotypes.

Germline CDR1 MDHEN, CDR2 SYDVKM. The CDR3 runs 15 residues. Trimming removed 4 bases from V and 5 bases from J, with 18 bases in between. Profiling relied on immunoSEQ multiplex PCR, and the TCRdb table lists in-frame clones only, not all of them. Here the sample spans over a million clones, 70% to 80% being singletons. This sequence joins TRBV28 and TRBJ2-7; tentative D call: TRBD1 (5 bases). The sequence was obtained from a young man in good health. The sequencing input was memory CD4+ T cells sorted from blood. The subset denotes: CD45RA-negative fraction. In DNA, the CDR3 is TGTGCCAGCAGTTCCTCGACATCTGGGGCCAACGAGCAGTACTTC. It specifies CASSSSTSGANEQYF.